What follows is one T cell receptor beta chain and its context. Some clones are missing from TCRdb's copy, which holds only in-frame ones; the method was immunoSEQ multiplex PCR. The sample lists 77,000 or so clones, just under 95% occurring once. This sample is drawn from a study of technical replicates of blood from a handful of donors. The CDR3 totals 12 residues. From germline, CDR1 is SQVTM and CDR2 ANQGSEA. V lost 7 bases, J lost 4 bases, and 13 bases lay in between. This chain joins TRBV29-1 and TRBJ2-5, with D possibly being TRBD2 (5 bases). The clonotype originates from a human donor in good health. Input material: T cells isolated from PBMCs. The CDR3 nucleotides are TGCAGCGCAGTATGGGCGGGAGAGACCCAGTACTTC. It is translated as CSAVWAGETQYF.